Detailed here is one T cell receptor (beta chain). The antigen remains unidentified. These data come from a study of T cell responses to AZD1222 COVID-19 vaccine. Pooling of second doses given at about 4 or about 12 weeks was done. Overall study results and limits: Compared with day 0, the breadth and depth of the Spike-specific TCR repertoire rose significantly after two doses of AZD1222.

Libraries were prepared by immunoSEQ multiplex PCR; TCRdb keeps only in-frame clonotypes and omits some of them. The sample shows 90,000 to 130,000 clones, around nine tenths of them seen only once. The source was peripheral blood, collected 28 days after the second AZD1222 dose. The sequence derives from an adult who received the AZD1222 COVID-19 vaccine.

The CDR3 coding sequence is TGTGCCAGCAGTGAAGCGGCGGGGGGCTGGCAGCCCCAGCATTTT. It is translated as CASSEAAGGWQPQHF. V gene TRBV2 combines with J gene TRBJ1-5; possible D gene TRBD1, 6 bases. Per the germline V gene, CDR1 is SNHLY and CDR2 is FYNNEI. The CDR3 sequence is 15 residues long. V dropped 0 bases and J dropped 7 bases, with 13 bases sitting between them.